The rows below give T cell receptor beta chains drawn from one sample of a study of blood T cells in healthy people across ages. TCRdb ran MiXCR on the 5' RACE reads and lists one entry per CDR3 protein. The sample holds roughly 800,000 distinct CDR3 sequences, around a quarter seen once. Separately, the same data were catalogued under a study of T cells of mothers and their children.

The specimen sequenced was blood. Receptors originate from a boy between 10 and 17 years old in good health. CDR3s include the opening cysteine and the closing phenylalanine or tryptophan. The order of the fields is J gene, D gene, clone size, V gene, CDR3 DNA, CDR3 protein. A D gene is named only where the DNA matches it firmly. The listing skips clone size in some rows; elsewhere it reads once, few, many or a size class.

>TRBJ2-7|TRBD2|few|TRBV7-9
TGTGCCAGCAACGTAGCGGGGGGCGAAACCTACGAGCAGTACTTC
CASNVAGGETYEQYF
>TRBJ2-5|NA|few|TRBV4-2
TGTGCCAGCAGCCCTGCCGGAGGGGGCGGGGAGACCCAGTACTTC
CASSPAGGGGETQYF
>TRBJ2-5|NA|NA|TRBV10-3
TGTGCCATCAGTGAGGTGAAACAAGAGACCCAGTACTTC
CAISEVKQETQYF
>TRBJ2-2|NA|NA|TRBV5-1
TGCGCCAGCAGCTTGACGCCCGACAGAAACACCGGGGAGCTGTTTTTT
CASSLTPDRNTGELFF
>TRBJ2-4|NA|NA|TRBV3-1
TGTGCCAGCAGCCTTACAGGGTATGGTAAAAACATTCAGTACTTC
CASSLTGYGKNIQYF
>TRBJ1-2|NA|NA|TRBV28
TGTGCCAGCAGTTCCGGCGGGGGGGAACCGAACTATGGCTACACCTTC
CASSSGGGEPNYGYTF
>TRBJ2-3|TRBD1|once|TRBV20-1
TGCAGTGCCGGAAAACGGGACAGTACCACAGATACGCAGTATTTT
CSAGKRDSTTDTQYF
>TRBJ1-2|NA|NA|TRBV29-1
TGCAGCGTTGAGGTTCAGGGTGGCTACACCTTC
CSVEVQGGYTF
>TRBJ1-5|TRBD1|NA|TRBV12-3/TRBV12-4
TGTGCCAGCAACAGGGGCCGTAATCAGCCCCAGCATTTT
CASNRGRNQPQHF
>TRBJ2-5|TRBD2|NA|TRBV12-3/TRBV12-4
TGTGCCAGCAGTCCCCTGGGGCTAGCGGGGGGGCAAGAGACCCAGTACTTC
CASSPLGLAGGQETQYF
>TRBJ2-4|NA|NA|TRBV5-1
TGCGCCAGCAGTTCCGGGACGCAAAACATTCAGTACTTC
CASSSGTQNIQYF
>TRBJ2-3|NA|NA|TRBV10-3
TGTGCCATACGAGGGCGGAATAGCACAGATACGCAGTATTTT
CAIRGRNSTDTQYF
>TRBJ2-7|TRBD2|few|TRBV9
TGTGTCAGCGGGACGGGGTCCTACGAGCAGTACTTC
CVSGTGSYEQYF
>TRBJ1-2|TRBD1|NA|TRBV28
TGTGCCTGCCTAAGGGGACAGGGGAACTATGGCTACACCTTC
CACLRGQGNYGYTF
>TRBJ1-2|TRBD1|few|TRBV19
TGTGCCAGTACCGGGGACAGGGGCCACTATGGCTACACCTTC
CASTGDRGHYGYTF
>TRBJ1-2|TRBD1|NA|TRBV19
TGTGCCAGTAGTCAACTGTACCGGGACAGTCCTTATGGCTACACCTTC
CASSQLYRDSPYGYTF
>TRBJ2-1|TRBD2|NA|TRBV6-2/TRBV6-3
TGTGCCAGTGCCCTAGCGGGGGGTGTTCCTGAGCAGTTCTTC
CASALAGGVPEQFF
>TRBJ1-2|TRBD1|NA|TRBV12-3/TRBV12-4
TGTGCCAGCACCTCGGGACAGCCTTATGGCTACACCTTC
CASTSGQPYGYTF
>TRBJ1-2|NA|NA|TRBV29-1
TGCAGCGTTGATGGGGAGGTCGGCGGCTACACCTTC
CSVDGEVGGYTF
>TRBJ1-2|TRBD1|NA|TRBV19
TGTGCCAGTACTCTAATGGGACAGGGGGCAATCGGTGGCTACACCTTC
CASTLMGQGAIGGYTF
>TRBJ2-1|TRBD2|NA|TRBV7-8
TGTGCCAGCAGCTTAGCACGGGGGGGCCTTGAGCAGTTCTTC
CASSLARGGLEQFF
>TRBJ1-4|TRBD1|NA|TRBV29-1
TGCAGCGTTGGAGGGGGACAGGGGATTGAAAAACTGTTTTTT
CSVGGGQGIEKLFF
>TRBJ1-1|NA|NA|TRBV12-3/TRBV12-4
TGTGCCAGCAGTTTGCACAGGGTCTTAACTGAAGCTTTCTTT
CASSLHRVLTEAFF